This TCR beta chain was captured in a study of CD8 T cells in Susac syndrome. Study-level findings and limits: As acknowledged by the study, its TCR sequencing and HLA analysis included a relatively small number of individuals.

Trimming stripped 7 bases from V and 0 bases from J, with 9 bases between. Germline CDR1 is SNHLY and CDR2 is FYNNEI. This CDR3 region has 13 residues. A note on this clonotype: Antigen: not known.

About 0.5 to 1 ug RNA was reverse transcribed with random hexamers. MiXCR, run by TCRdb on the immunoSEQ multiplex PCR reads, gives a single entry per CDR3 protein. The sample has about 130,000 distinct CDR3 sequences, 95% seen once. Input material: CD8+ T cells from PBMCs. The rearrangement joins TRBV2 to TRBJ2-5; D unresolved. The sequence was collected from a human donor with Susac syndrome. The CDR3 reads CASKRSYQETQYF. In DNA form, the CDR3 reads TGTGCCAGCAAGCGCAGCTACCAAGAGACCCAGTACTTC.